These 22 T cell receptor beta chains share one sample of origin, sequenced in a study of T cell changes during pregnancy in multiple sclerosis. Method: immunoSEQ multiplex PCR; TCRdb's copy keeps in-frame clones and lacks some. The sample carries about 8,500 clones, nearly 90% recorded once. The specimen comprised CD8+ T cells from peripheral blood mononuclear cells, sampled in the first trimester of pregnancy. Source of these receptors: a female donor in good health, enrolled as a control in a pregnancy study.

This sequence joins TRBV28 and TRBJ2-7; 11 bases map to TRBD2. V shed 6 bases, J shed 6 bases, and the junction held 13 bases outside the gene matches. This CDR3 spans 16 amino acids. The germline CDR1 and CDR2 sequences are MDHEN and SYDVKM. In DNA form, the CDR3 reads TGTGCCAGCAGAGGACTAGCGGGCACCACCATCGGCGAGCAGTACTTC. Its translation is CASRGLAGTTIGEQYF.

This clone was counted a single time. V is TRBV6-5 and J is TRBJ1-2; D gene unclear. Germline CDR1 reads MNHEY; CDR2 reads SVGAGI. V shed 7 bases and J shed 4 bases, with 19 bases lying between them. The CDR3 extends over 15 amino acids. This CDR3 reads CASTPGLAFRYGYTF. As DNA, the CDR3 is TGTGCCAGCACCCCCGGACTGGCATTCCGCTATGGCTACACCTTC.

In its sample, this clone was seen a few times. The V and J genes are TRBV6-5 and TRBJ1-1; D possibly corresponds to TRBD1 (6 bases). This CDR3 has 15 amino acids. V dropped 6 bases and J dropped 3 bases, with 17 bases sitting between them. Germline CDR1 and CDR2: MNHEY and SVGAGI. CDR3 bases: TGTGCCAGCAGCCCCCTTTTAGGGGGAGACACTGAAGCTTTCTTT. It encodes CASSPLLGGDTEAFF.

J is TRBJ1-2 and V is TRBV5-5; 10 nucleotides line up with TRBD1. V dropped 10 bases and J dropped 3; count of bases not matched to a gene: 6. The CDR3 has 13 amino acids. Germline assignment: CDR1 SGHKS and CDR2 YYEKEE (reference sequence). CDR3 sequence reads: CAGDRGFYYGYTF. The CDR3 bases are TGTGCCGGGGACAGGGGTTTCTACTATGGCTACACCTTC.

The chain recombines TRBV4-1 with TRBJ2-5, with D unresolved. The J call may be mistaken, given a closer DNA end match to TRBJ2-7. The CDR3 contains 13 residues. Germline V CDR1 and CDR2: MGHRA, YSYEKL. This CDR3 reads CASSQGYDYEQYF. Here the CDR3 DNA reads TGCGCCAGCAGCCAAGGGTACGATTACGAGCAGTACTTC.

This clone came up once. The chain combines TRBV7-8 with TRBJ1-6; D possibly corresponds to TRBD1 (6 bases). The germline gives CDR1 SGHVS, CDR2 FQNEAQ. The V end lost 4 bases, the J end lost 6 bases, and 7 bases lay between the germline ends. The CDR3 is 13 residues long. CDR3 protein: CASSSDSNSPLHF. DNA for the CDR3: TGTGCCAGCAGCTCGGACAGTAATTCACCCCTCCACTTT.

The count of this clone is one. This rearrangement joins TRBV19 to TRBJ1-3, with unresolved D. Trimming removed 6 bases from V and 0 bases from J, with 12 bases in between. CDR3 size: 15 residues. Germline V gene sequence: CDR1 LNHDA, CDR2 SQIVND (reference sequence). The CDR3 reads CASSPEASSGNTIYF. The CDR3 coding sequence is TGTGCCAGTAGCCCCGAGGCTTCCTCTGGAAACACCATATATTTT.

This clone was counted once. This rearrangement joins TRBV6-5 to TRBJ1-1; 7 nucleotides line up with TRBD1. Germline loops: CDR1 MNHEY, CDR2 SVGAGI. This CDR3 is 15 amino acids long. V lost 5 bases and J lost 2; bases outside the gene matches: 8. The CDR3, as DNA: TGTGCCAGCAGTGTATCGACAGGGAAAAACACTGAAGCTTTCTTT. Its translation is CASSVSTGKNTEAFF.

J is TRBJ2-3 and V is TRBV9; 10 bases agree with TRBD2. The CDR3 is made up of 15 amino acids. In germline, CDR1 is SGDLS, CDR2 YYNGEE. The ends lost 5 bases at V and 3 bases at J; junction bases unmatched: 6. The CDR3 reads CASSVSGGATDTQYF. The DNA for the CDR3 is TGTGCCAGCAGTGTGAGCGGGGGGGCGACAGATACGCAGTATTTT.

The chain employs TRBV23-1 and TRBJ2-5; D is ambiguous. TRBV23-1 is treated as an ORF (open reading frame) with a function not yet certain. V gave up 7 bases and J gave up 2 bases, with 2 bases separating them. This CDR3 has 10 amino acids. CDR3 nucleotides: TGCGCCAGCACACAAGAGACCCAGTACTTC. Amino acids: CASTQETQYF.

The genes are TRBV9 and TRBJ1-2; 7 positions agree with TRBD1. There are 12 residues in the CDR3. V gave up 7 bases and J gave up 3 bases; unmatched junction bases: 3. Germline V gene lookup returns CDR1 SGDLS and CDR2 YYNGEE. The CDR3 region is CASHRGHYGYTF. CDR3 coding DNA: TGTGCCAGCCACAGGGGACACTATGGCTACACCTTC.

In its sample, this clone was seen a few times. J is TRBJ2-1 and V is TRBV6-4; TRBD2 agrees at 8 bases. Per germline, CDR1 MRHNA and CDR2 SNTAGT. The ends lost 4 bases at V and 8 bases at J; junction bases unmatched: 4. This CDR3 has 13 residues. In nucleotides, the CDR3 is TGTGCCAGCAGTGCGCGGGAGGAGGATGAGCAGTTCTTC. This translates into CASSAREEDEQFF.

The J gene is TRBJ2-2, the V gene TRBV15, with 7 bases identical to TRBD1. This CDR3 contains 14 residues. Germline V gives CDR1 LNHNV, CDR2 YYDKDF (reference sequence). V was clipped by 4 bases and J by 5 bases; unmatched bases: 4. CDR3 protein: CATSIGTETGELFF. The DNA for the CDR3 is TGTGCCACCAGCATAGGGACAGAGACCGGGGAGCTGTTTTTT.

The gene calls are TRBV15 and TRBJ1-5; 8 nucleotides line up with TRBD1. V dropped 3 bases and J dropped 6; count of bases not matched to a gene: 7. This CDR3 comprises 15 residues. The V gene's germline CDR1 is LNHNV and CDR2 YYDKDF (reference sequence). CDR3 loop: CATSSDGQGGQPQHF. CDR3 sequence (DNA): TGTGCCACCAGCAGCGACGGACAGGGAGGTCAGCCCCAGCATTTT.

The J gene is TRBJ1-1, the V gene TRBV29-1, with 10 bases identical to TRBD1. Germline V lookup: CDR1 SQVTM, CDR2 ANQGSEA. CDR3 length equals 15 residues. V dropped 4 bases and J dropped 5; count of bases not matched to a gene: 10. The CDR3 DNA reads TGCAGCGTTGCCGGGACAGGGGACGGGGGAACTGAAGCTTTCTTT. Its translation: CSVAGTGDGGTEAFF.

The CDR3 reads CASSAWTAMNTEAFF. The CDR3 DNA follows: TGTGCCAGCAGCGCCTGGACAGCCATGAACACTGAAGCTTTCTTT. The chain links TRBV9 to TRBJ1-1, with D possibly being TRBD1 (6 bases). Germline loops: CDR1 SGDLS, CDR2 YYNGEE. The germline V and J ends were trimmed by 3 bases and 0 bases, with 12 bases remaining between them. The CDR3 consists of 15 residues.

The genes are TRBV7-6 and TRBJ2-3, with 9 bases identical to TRBD2. With V trimmed by 0 bases and J by 3 bases, 7 bases remained unmatched. This CDR3 region has 17 residues. The germline V gene encodes CDR1 SGHVS and CDR2 FNYEAQ. The CDR3 sequence is CASSLATLAGLTDTQYF. DNA for the CDR3: TGTGCCAGCAGCTTAGCGACCCTAGCGGGACTGACAGATACGCAGTATTTT.

The table lists this clone with a count of one. The J gene is TRBJ2-5, the V gene TRBV7-9; 8 positions match TRBD2. This CDR3 is 14 amino acids long. Germline V CDR1 and CDR2: SEHNR, FQNEAQ (reference sequence). The V gene end was trimmed by 1 base and the J gene end by 3 bases; junction bases not matched to a gene: 1. Here the CDR3 DNA reads TGTGCCAGCAGCTTAGTCGGGGGGGAAGAGACCCAGTACTTC. Residues: CASSLVGGEETQYF. Supplemented by reference TRBV7-9 and TRBJ2-5, the full variable domain reads DTGVSQNPRHKITKRGQNVTFRCDPISEHNRLYWYRQTLGQGPEFLTYFQNEAQLEKSRLLSDRFSAERPKGSFSTLEIQRTEQGDSAMYLCASSLVGGEETQYFGPGTRLLVL.

For the CDR3, the DNA is TGTGCCAGCAGCGTCGCGGGGGGCTCCCCTGAGCAGTTCTTC. Its translation is CASSVAGGSPEQFF. V is TRBV11-2 and J is TRBJ2-1, with TRBD2 matching 8 bases. CDR3 length: 14 residues. Germline V gives CDR1 SGHAT, CDR2 FQNNGV. Unmatched junction bases numbered 9, after V lost 5 bases and J lost 9 bases.

V gene TRBV4-1 combines with J gene TRBJ2-7; D is uncertain. V gave up 5 bases and J gave up 3 bases, with 5 bases separating them. Germline loops: CDR1 MGHRA, CDR2 YSYEKL. The CDR3 sequence is 11 residues long. CDR3 sequence: CASSDNYEQYF. The CDR3 coding sequence is TGCGCCAGCAGCGACAACTACGAGCAGTACTTC.

The genes are TRBV6-6 and TRBJ1-1; D is unclear. V was shortened by 0 bases and J by 5 bases, with 13 bases between the two germline ends. The CDR3 is 15 residues long. Germline assignment: CDR1 MNHNY and CDR2 SVGAGI (reference sequence). CDR3 bases: TGTGCCAGCAGTTACTCGAGGAAAAAGATTACTGAAGCTTTCTTT. Protein product: CASSYSRKKITEAFF.

The chain has TRBV6-5 and TRBJ2-7; D might be TRBD1 (6 bases). V was clipped by 2 bases and J by 7 bases, with 18 bases between them. Germline values: CDR1 MNHEY, CDR2 SVGAGI. The CDR3 spans 15 residues. DNA for the CDR3: TGTGCCAGCAGTTACCGCCCGGACAGCCTAGATGAGCAGTACTTC. This gives the protein CASSYRPDSLDEQYF.